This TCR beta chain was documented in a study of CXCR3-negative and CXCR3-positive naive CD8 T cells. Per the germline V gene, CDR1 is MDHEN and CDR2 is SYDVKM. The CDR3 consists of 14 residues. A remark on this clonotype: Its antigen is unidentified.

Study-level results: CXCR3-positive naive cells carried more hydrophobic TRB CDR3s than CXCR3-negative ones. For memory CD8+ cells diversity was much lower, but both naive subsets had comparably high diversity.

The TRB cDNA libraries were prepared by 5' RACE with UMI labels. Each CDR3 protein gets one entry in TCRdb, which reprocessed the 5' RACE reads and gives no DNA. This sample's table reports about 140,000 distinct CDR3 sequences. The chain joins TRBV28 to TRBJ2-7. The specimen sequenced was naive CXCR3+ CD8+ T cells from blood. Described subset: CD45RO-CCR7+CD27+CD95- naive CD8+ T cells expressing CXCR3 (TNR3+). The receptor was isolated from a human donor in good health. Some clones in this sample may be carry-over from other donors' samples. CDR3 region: CASSLFGRKTQDHF.